The source of this TCR beta chain is a study of blood T cell repertoires in COVID-19. About the research overall: Sample material is recorded as cDNA or gDNA derived from T cells, B-cell-depleted T cells, or PBMCs.

The assay was immunoSEQ multiplex PCR, and TCRdb's table has in-frame clones only and misses some. The repertoire consists of under 200,000 clones, with roughly 90% occurring once and the leading ten covering about 0.81%. Per the germline V gene, CDR1 is LGHDT and CDR2 is YNNKEL (reference sequence). CDR3 size: 11 residues. The V gene lost 6 bases and the J gene lost 4 bases, with 7 bases spanning the gap. This TCR was sampled from a woman in her 70s with acute or convalescent COVID-19. The chain has TRBV3-1 (or the pseudogene TRBV3-2) and TRBJ2-7; D gene ambiguous. The sequencing sample was made of peripheral blood. The CDR3 DNA sequence: TGTGCCAGCAGTAATATATACGAGCAGTACTTC. Protein: CASSNIYEQYF.